The rows below give T cell receptor beta chains drawn from one sample of a study of blood T cell repertoires in COVID-19. The assay was immunoSEQ multiplex PCR, and TCRdb's table has in-frame clones only and misses some. The table records nearly 350,000 clones, about 89% of them present only once. Input material: peripheral blood. Every receptor here comes from a woman aged 50 to 65 with COVID-19, enrolled during active disease. Each CDR3 is given with its conserved first and last residue. The order of the fields is D gene, CDR3 length, V gene, J gene, CDR3 protein, CDR3 DNA. D genes are given only for firm matches.

-	15	TRBV24-1	TRBJ2-1	CATSLEEVTYNEQFF	TGTGCCACCTCCCTAGAGGAGGTCACCTACAATGAGCAGTTCTTC
TRBD1	16	TRBV11-2	TRBJ2-6	CASRDRGLPGANVLTF	TGTGCCAGCCGGGACAGGGGTCTCCCTGGGGCCAACGTCCTGACTTTC
TRBD2	15	TRBV6-5	TRBJ2-1	CASRLAGGPYNEQFF	TGTGCCAGCAGATTAGCGGGAGGGCCTTACAATGAGCAGTTCTTC
-	15	TRBV27	TRBJ2-3	CASSLMRGKGDTQYF	TGTGCCAGCAGTTTAATGAGGGGGAAAGGGGATACGCAGTATTTT
TRBD2	16	TRBV18	TRBJ2-5	CASSPRSAGERETQYF	TGTGCCAGCTCACCACGTTCCGCGGGAGAACGAGAGACCCAGTACTTC
-	13	TRBV5-1	TRBJ2-5	CASRLQGLETQYF	TGCGCCAGCAGGTTACAGGGTCTGGAGACCCAGTACTTC
-	14	TRBV6-4	TRBJ2-3	CASSDSSGKDTQYF	TGTGCCAGCAGTGACTCTAGCGGCAAAGATACGCAGTATTTT
-	15	TRBV12-5	TRBJ1-2	CASGLVPGLDYGYTF	TGTGCTAGTGGTTTGGTTCCAGGGCTGGACTATGGCTACACCTTC
TRBD1	16	TRBV7-2	TRBJ1-2	CASSLAGQGLDYGYTF	TGTGCCAGCAGCTTAGCGGGACAGGGCCTAGACTATGGCTACACCTTC
-	17	TRBV5-1	TRBJ1-4	CASSLVRPGQRGEKLFF	TGCGCCAGCAGCTTGGTACGTCCGGGACAACGAGGAGAAAAACTGTTTTTT
TRBD1	15	TRBV27	TRBJ2-3	CASSSDRASTDTQYF	TGTGCCAGCAGTTCGGACAGGGCTTCCACAGATACGCAGTATTTT
-	16	TRBV6-2/TRBV6-3	TRBJ2-2	CASSPLRSGNTGELFF	TGTGCCAGCAGTCCCCTCCGAAGCGGAAACACCGGGGAGCTGTTTTTT
TRBD1	15	TRBV25-1	TRBJ1-6	CASSGQGGSNSPLHF	TGTGCCAGCTCGGGACAGGGCGGGAGTAATTCACCCCTCCACTTT
-	15	TRBV7-9	TRBJ2-1	CASSLTSVPTNEQFF	TGTGCCAGCAGCTTAACTAGTGTCCCCACCAATGAGCAGTTCTTC
-	15	TRBV6-5	TRBJ1-3	CASSRYSRSGNTIYF	TGTGCCAGCAGCCGCTACAGTCGCTCTGGAAACACCATATATTTT